This TCR beta chain was found in a study of cytomegalovirus exposure and HLA in healthy donors. The wider study: There were approximately 80 million unique TCRs (from HLA-typed donors) in an early data release.

PCR primers comprised 60 Vbeta and 13 Jbeta primers. The table came from immunoSEQ multiplex PCR; TCRdb's copy has only in-frame clones and leaves some out. The sample includes under 150,000 clones, approximately 81% seen only once; the top ten take around 2.5%. Remarks on this clone: Antigen specificity is unknown.

The CDR3 has 13 residues. J was trimmed by 12 bases and V by 5 bases; bases with no gene match: 11. The V gene's germline CDR1 is PRHDT and CDR2 FYEKMQ (reference sequence). All donors participated as healthy donors of bone marrow. Whole-study results and caveats: TCR beta V- and J-gene trimming was later associated with a missense DCLRE1C variant. Earlier analysis looked at TCR beta V segments, and most were productive about 87% or about 30% of the time.

The V and J genes are TRBV13 and TRBJ2-7, with TRBD2 matching over 9 bases. The specimen was PBMCs. This clonotype was sampled from a boy between 2 and 10 years old in good health and CMV-seronegative. The DNA for the CDR3 is TGTGCCAGCAGCCCGTGGGGGACTAGCATGAGGTACTTC. It translates to CASSPWGTSMRYF.